A single sample gave rise to the 3 T cell receptor beta chains below, sequenced in a study of identical twins. TCRdb ran MiXCR on the 5' RACE reads and lists one entry per CDR3 protein. The table lists about 220,000 distinct CDR3 sequences, approximately 6.8% of them singletons. This sample was shared with a second study, whose subject was yellow fever vaccine responses in identical twins.

Sample: CD8+ T cells sorted from blood. The origin of the receptors is a woman aged 18-29 years in good health.

This clonotype has only a few counts. The chain uses TRBV9 and TRBJ1-1; weak D call: TRBD1 (6 bases). Trimming left V 3 bases short and J 0 bases short, with 9 bases between. This CDR3 comprises 14 residues. CDR1 and CDR2 (germline): SGDLS, YYNGEE. In DNA, the CDR3 is TGTGCCAGCAGCGAGGACAGTGTGAACACTGAAGCTTTCTTT. Amino acid sequence: CASSEDSVNTEAFF. Filled out from reference TRBV9 and TRBJ1-1, the complete variable domain reads DSGVTQTPKHLITATGQRVTLRCSPRSGDLSVYWYQQSLDQGLQFLIQYYNGEERAKGNILERFSAQQFPDLHSELNLSSLELGDSALYFCASSEDSVNTEAFFGQGTRLTVV.

This chain uses TRBV29-1 with TRBJ1-1; unclear D gene. CDR1 is SQVTM and CDR2 is ANQGSEA in the germline V gene. This CDR3 is built from 19 residues. The V end was cut by 4 bases, the J end by 1 base, with 28 bases between. The CDR3 bases are TGCAGCGTTGTGGATCCTTTTTCAGTGTCAGACCTTCAGAACACTGAAGCTTTCTTT. Translated: CSVVDPFSVSDLQNTEAFF.

This sequence joins TRBV11-2 and TRBJ2-1, with 15 positions matching TRBD2. The junction had 19 bases not matched to a gene; V was cut back by 5 bases and J by 5 bases. This CDR3 is built from 21 residues. Germline V gives CDR1 SGHAT, CDR2 FQNNGV. The CDR3: CASSPAPGLAGGTGINNEQFF. CDR3 sequence (DNA): TGTGCCAGCAGCCCGGCCCCGGGACTAGCGGGAGGTACGGGTATAAACAATGAGCAGTTCTTC.